This T cell receptor beta chain derives from a study of T cell repertoires in cytomegalovirus infection. General study findings and limits: The study identified carriers of CMV plus the relevant HLA from cumulative public TCR beta family frequency. Ex vivo, HLA-C-restricted CMV-specific TCR beta clonotypes prevailed over the rest of the response.

This clonotype was detected many times. Antigen specificity is unknown. TCRdb ran MiXCR on the reads and lists one entry per CDR3 protein. Of 200,000 to 250,000 distinct CDR3 sequences in the sample, 6% to 8% were seen once. Trimming took 5 bases from V and 7 from J, leaving 11 bases between them. The CDR3 contains 12 residues. Looked up from germline, CDR1 is MNHEY and CDR2 is SVGAGI. The chain is built from TRBV6-5 and TRBJ1-2; tentatively, D is TRBD1 (6 bases). This sequence originates from a human donor in good health (CMV status not recorded). Some clones in this sample may be carry-over from other donors' samples. Specimen: PBMCs. The DNA of the CDR3 is TGTGCCAGCAGTGGGGGGCTTGGTGGCTACACCTTC. It codes for CASSGGLGGYTF.